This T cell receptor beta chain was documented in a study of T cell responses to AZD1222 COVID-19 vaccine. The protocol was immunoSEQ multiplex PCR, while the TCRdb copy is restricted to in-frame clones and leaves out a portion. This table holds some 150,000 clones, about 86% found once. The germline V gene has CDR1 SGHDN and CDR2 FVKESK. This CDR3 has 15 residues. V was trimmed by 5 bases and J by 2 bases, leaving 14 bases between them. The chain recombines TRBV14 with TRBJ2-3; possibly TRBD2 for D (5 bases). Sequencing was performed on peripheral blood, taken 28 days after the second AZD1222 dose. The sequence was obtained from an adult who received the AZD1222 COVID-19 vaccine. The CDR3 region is CASSYGVFDTDTQYF. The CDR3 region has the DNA TGTGCCAGCAGCTACGGGGTTTTCGACACAGATACGCAGTATTTT.